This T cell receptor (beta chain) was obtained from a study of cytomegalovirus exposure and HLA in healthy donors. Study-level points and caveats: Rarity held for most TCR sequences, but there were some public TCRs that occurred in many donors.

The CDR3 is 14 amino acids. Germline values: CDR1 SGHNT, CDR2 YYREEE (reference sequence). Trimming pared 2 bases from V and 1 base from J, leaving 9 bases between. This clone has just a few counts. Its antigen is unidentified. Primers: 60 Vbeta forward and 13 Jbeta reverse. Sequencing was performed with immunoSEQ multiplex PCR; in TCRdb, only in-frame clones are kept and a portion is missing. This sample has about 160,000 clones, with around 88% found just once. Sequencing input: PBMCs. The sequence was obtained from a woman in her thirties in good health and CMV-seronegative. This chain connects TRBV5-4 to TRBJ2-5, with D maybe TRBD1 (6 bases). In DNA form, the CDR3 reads TGTGCCAGCAGCTTCCGGGACACCCAAGAGACCCAGTACTTC. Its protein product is CASSFRDTQETQYF.